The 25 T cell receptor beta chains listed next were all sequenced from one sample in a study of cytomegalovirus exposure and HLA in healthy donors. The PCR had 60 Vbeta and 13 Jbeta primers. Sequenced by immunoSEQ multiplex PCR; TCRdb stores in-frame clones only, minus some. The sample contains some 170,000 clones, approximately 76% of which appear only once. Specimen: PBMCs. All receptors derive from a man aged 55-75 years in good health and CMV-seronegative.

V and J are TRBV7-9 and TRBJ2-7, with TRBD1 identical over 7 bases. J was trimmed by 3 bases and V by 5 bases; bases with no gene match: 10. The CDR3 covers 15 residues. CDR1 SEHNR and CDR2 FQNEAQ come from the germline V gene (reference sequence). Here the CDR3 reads CASSRPGQEIYEQYF. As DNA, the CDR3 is TGTGCCAGCAGCCGCCCCGGACAGGAGATCTACGAGCAGTACTTC. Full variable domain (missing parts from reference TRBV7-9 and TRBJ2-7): DTGVSQNPRHKITKRGQNVTFRCDPISEHNRLYWYRQTLGQGPEFLTYFQNEAQLEKSRLLSDRFSAERPKGSFSTLEIQRTEQGDSAMYLCASSRPGQEIYEQYFGPGTRLTVT.

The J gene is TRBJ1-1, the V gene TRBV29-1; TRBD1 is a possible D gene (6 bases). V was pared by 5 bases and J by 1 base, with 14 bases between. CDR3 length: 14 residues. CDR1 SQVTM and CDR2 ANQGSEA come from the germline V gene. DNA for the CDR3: TGCAGCGTTCGACAGGCAGCTGCGAACACTGAAGCTTTCTTT. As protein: CSVRQAAANTEAFF.

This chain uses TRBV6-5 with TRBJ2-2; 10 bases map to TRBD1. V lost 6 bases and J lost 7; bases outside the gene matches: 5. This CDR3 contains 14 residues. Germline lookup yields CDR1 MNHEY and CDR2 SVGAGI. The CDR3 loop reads CASSRRTGGGELFF. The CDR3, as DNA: TGTGCCAGCAGCCGAAGGACAGGGGGCGGGGAGCTGTTTTTT.

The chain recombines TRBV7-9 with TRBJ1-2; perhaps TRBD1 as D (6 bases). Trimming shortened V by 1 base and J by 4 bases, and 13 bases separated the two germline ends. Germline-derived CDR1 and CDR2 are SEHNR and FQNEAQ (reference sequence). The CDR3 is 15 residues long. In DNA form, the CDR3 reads TGTGCCAGCAGCTTAGATTCCGGGACACTCTATGGCTACACCTTC. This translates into CASSLDSGTLYGYTF.

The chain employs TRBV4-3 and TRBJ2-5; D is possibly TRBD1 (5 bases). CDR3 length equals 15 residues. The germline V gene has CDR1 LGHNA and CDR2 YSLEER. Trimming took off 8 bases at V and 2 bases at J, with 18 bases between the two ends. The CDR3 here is CASGDGQGGQETQYF. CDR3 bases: TGCGCCAGCGGCGATGGTCAGGGTGGTCAAGAGACCCAGTACTTC.

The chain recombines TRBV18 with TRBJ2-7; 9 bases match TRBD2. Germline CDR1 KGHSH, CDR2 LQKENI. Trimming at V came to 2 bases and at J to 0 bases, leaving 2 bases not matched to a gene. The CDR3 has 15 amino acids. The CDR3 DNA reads TGTGCCAGCTCACCAGGGACTAGCAACTCCTACGAGCAGTACTTC. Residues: CASSPGTSNSYEQYF.

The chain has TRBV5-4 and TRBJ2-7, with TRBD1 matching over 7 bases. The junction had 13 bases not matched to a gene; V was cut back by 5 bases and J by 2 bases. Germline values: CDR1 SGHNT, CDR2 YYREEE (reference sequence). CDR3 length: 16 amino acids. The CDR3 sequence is CASSKNRGQDAYEQYF. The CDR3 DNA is TGTGCCAGCAGTAAGAATAGGGGGCAAGACGCCTACGAGCAGTACTTC.

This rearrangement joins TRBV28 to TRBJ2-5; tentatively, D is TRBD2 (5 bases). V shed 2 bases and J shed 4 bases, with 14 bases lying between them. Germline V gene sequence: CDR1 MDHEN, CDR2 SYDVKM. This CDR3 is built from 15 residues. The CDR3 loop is CASSLLARGLETQYF. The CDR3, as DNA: TGTGCCAGCAGTTTACTAGCCCGTGGTTTAGAGACCCAGTACTTC.

The DNA of the CDR3 is TGTGCCAGCACGGCTCGGGGTCCGGCTAATGAAAAACTGTTTTTT. It yields the protein CASTARGPANEKLFF. The chain employs TRBV6-6 and TRBJ1-4; D unresolved. The CDR3 runs 15 residues. Germline-derived CDR1 and CDR2 are MNHNY and SVGAGI (reference sequence). The germline V and J ends were trimmed by 7 bases and 3 bases, with 15 bases remaining between them.

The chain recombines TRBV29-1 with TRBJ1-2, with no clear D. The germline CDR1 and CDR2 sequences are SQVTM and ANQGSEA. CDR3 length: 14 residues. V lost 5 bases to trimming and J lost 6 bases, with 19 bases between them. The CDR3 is CSVPYPELANGYTF. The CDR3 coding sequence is TGCAGCGTTCCATACCCGGAGTTGGCGAATGGCTACACCTTC.

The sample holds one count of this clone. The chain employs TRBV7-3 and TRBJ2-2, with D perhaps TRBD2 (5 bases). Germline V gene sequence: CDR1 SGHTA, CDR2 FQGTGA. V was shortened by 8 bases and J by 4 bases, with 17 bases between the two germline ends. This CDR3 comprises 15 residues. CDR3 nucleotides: TGTGCCAGCGGGGTCCTTGGTGGGAGCACCGGGGAGCTGTTTTTT. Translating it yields CASGVLGGSTGELFF.

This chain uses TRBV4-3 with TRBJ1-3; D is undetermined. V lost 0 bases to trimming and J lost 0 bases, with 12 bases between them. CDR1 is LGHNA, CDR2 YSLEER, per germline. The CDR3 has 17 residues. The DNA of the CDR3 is TGCGCCAGCAGCCAAGAGAGCGCACACCACTCTGGAAACACCATATATTTT. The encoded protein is CASSQESAHHSGNTIYF.

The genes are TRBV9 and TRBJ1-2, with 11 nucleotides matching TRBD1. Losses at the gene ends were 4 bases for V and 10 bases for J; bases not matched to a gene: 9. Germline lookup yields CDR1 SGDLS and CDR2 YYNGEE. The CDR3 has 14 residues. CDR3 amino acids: CASSLEPGQGVYTF. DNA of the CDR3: TGTGCCAGCAGCCTAGAGCCGGGACAGGGGGTCTACACCTTC.

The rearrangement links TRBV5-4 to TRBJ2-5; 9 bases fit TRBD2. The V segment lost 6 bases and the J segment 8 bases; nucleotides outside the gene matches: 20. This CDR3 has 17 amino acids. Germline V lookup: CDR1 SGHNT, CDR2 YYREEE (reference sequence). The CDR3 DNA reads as TGTGCCAGCACCTTAGGCCTCGGCGGGAGGGCCGGTGAAACCCAGTACTTC. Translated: CASTLGLGGRAGETQYF.

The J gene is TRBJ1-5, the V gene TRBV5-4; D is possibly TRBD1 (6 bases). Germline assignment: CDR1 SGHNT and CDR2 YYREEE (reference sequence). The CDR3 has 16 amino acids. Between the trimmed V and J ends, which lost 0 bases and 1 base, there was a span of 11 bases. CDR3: CASSLGPQGSNQPQHF. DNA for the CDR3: TGTGCCAGCAGCTTGGGTCCACAGGGCAGCAATCAGCCCCAGCATTTT.

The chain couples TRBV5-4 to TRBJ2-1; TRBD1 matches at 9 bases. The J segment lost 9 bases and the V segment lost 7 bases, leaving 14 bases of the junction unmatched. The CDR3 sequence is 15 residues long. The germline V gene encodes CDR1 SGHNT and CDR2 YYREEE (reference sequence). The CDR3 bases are TGTGCCAGCGGTTGGGACCTGACAGGGGGGGGTGAGCAGTTCTTC. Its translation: CASGWDLTGGGEQFF.

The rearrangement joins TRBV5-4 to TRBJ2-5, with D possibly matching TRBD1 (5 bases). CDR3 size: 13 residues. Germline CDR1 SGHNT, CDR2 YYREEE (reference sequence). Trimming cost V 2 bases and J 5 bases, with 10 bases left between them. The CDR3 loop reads CASSFDPGETQYF. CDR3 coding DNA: TGTGCCAGCAGCTTCGACCCAGGGGAGACCCAGTACTTC.

CDR3 region: CASSLSAGVGYTF. The CDR3 nucleotides read TGTGCCAGCAGTTTATCCGCAGGGGTTGGCTACACCTTC. This rearrangement joins TRBV27 to TRBJ1-2; possibly TRBD1 for D (6 bases). V lost 0 bases, J lost 7 bases, and 9 bases lay in between. Germline V gives CDR1 MNHEY, CDR2 SMNVEV (reference sequence). CDR3 length: 13 residues.

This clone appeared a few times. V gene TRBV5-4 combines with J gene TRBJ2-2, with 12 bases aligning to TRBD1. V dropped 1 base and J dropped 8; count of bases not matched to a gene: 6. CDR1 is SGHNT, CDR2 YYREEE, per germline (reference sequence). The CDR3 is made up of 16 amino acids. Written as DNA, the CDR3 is TGTGCCAGCAGCTTGAGGGGACAGGGGGCGTCGGGGGAGCTGTTTTTT. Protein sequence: CASSLRGQGASGELFF.

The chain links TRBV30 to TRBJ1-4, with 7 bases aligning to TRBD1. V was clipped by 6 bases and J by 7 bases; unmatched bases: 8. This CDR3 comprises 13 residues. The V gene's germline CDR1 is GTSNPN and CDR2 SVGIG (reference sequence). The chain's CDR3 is CACSQGGREKLFF. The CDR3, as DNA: TGTGCCTGTAGCCAAGGGGGCCGTGAAAAACTGTTTTTT.

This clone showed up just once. Written as DNA, the CDR3 is TGTGCCAGCAGCTACCCCCGAGCCCGAAACACCATATATTTT. Translation gives CASSYPRARNTIYF. The V and J genes are TRBV7-2 and TRBJ1-3, with D unclear. Trimming took 4 bases from V and 5 from J, leaving 12 bases between them. CDR3 length equals 14 residues. In germline, CDR1 is SGHTA, CDR2 FQGNSA. Full variable domain (rest looked up from reference TRBV7-2 and TRBJ1-3): GAGVSQSPSNKVTEKGKDVELRCDPISGHTALYWYRQSLGQGLEFLIYFQGNSAPDKSGLPSDRFSAERTGGSVSTLTIQRTQQEDSAVYLCASSYPRARNTIYFGEGSWLTVV.

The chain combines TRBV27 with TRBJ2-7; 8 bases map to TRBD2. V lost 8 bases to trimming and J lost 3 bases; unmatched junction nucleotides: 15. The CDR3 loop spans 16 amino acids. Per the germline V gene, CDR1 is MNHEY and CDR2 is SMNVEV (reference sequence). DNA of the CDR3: TGTGCCAGCCATACCCGGGGGCGGGAGGCCCTCTACGAGCAGTACTTC. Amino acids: CASHTRGREALYEQYF.

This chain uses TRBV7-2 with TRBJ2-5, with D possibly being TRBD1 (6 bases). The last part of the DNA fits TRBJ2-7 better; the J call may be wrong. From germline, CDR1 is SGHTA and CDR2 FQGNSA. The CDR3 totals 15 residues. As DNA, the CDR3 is TGTGCCAGCAGCTTAGTCACCAGGGGAGCCTACGAGCAGTACTTC. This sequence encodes CASSLVTRGAYEQYF.

The CDR3 DNA reads as TGTGCCAGCAGCTTAGGCGGGAGTGAGACCCAGTACTTC. It codes for CASSLGGSETQYF. V is TRBV7-8 and J is TRBJ2-5; 7 nucleotides line up with TRBD2. The CDR3 is 13 residues long. Germline V lookup: CDR1 SGHVS, CDR2 FQNEAQ. V shed 1 base, J shed 5 bases, and the junction held 1 base outside the gene matches. The full variable domain, with the rest looked up from reference TRBV7-8 and TRBJ2-5, is GAGVSQSPRYKVAKRGQDVALRCDPISGHVSLFWYQQALGQGPEFLTYFQNEAQLDKSGLPSDRFFAERPEGSVSTLKIQRTQQEDSAVYLCASSLGGSETQYFGPGTRLLVL.

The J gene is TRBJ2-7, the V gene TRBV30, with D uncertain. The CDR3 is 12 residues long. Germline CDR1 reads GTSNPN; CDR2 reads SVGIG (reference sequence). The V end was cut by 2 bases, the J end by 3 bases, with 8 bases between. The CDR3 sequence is CAWSPLGYEQYF. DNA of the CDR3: TGTGCCTGGAGTCCCCTCGGCTACGAGCAGTACTTC.